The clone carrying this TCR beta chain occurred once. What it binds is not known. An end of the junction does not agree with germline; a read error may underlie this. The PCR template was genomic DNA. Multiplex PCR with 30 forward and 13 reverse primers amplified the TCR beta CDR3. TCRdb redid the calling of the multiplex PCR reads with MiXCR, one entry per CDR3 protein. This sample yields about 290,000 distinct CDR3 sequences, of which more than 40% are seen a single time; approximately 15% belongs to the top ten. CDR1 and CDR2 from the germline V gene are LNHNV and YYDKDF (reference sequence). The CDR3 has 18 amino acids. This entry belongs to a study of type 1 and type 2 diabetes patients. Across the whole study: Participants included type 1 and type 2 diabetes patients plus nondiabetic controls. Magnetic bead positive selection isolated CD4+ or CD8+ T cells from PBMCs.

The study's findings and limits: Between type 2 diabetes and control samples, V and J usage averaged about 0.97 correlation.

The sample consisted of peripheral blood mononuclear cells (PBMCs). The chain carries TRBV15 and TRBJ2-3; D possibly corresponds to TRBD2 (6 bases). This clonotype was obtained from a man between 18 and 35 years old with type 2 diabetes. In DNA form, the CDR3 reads TGTGCCAGCAGCTTAGACCTTAGCGGCGTCCCGGGCACAGATACGCAGTATTTT. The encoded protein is CASSLDLSGVPGTDTQYF.